Listed below are T cell receptor beta chains from one sample, sequenced in a study of blood T cell repertoires in COVID-19. Clones were sequenced by immunoSEQ multiplex PCR, and TCRdb holds only the in-frame ones, with some missing. The table shows around 380,000 clones, with over 75% occurring only once. The sample was PBMCs or T cells enriched from blood (not recorded which). These TCRs come from a man aged 30-40 years who had recovered from COVID-19. Each CDR3 is given with its conserved first and last residue. Each record gives: D gene, V gene, J gene, CDR3 protein. A D gene is named only where the DNA matches it firmly.

TRBD2,TRBV9,TRBJ2-2,CASNAGTRDTGELFF
NA,TRBV5-4,TRBJ1-4,CASSLAGGAPEKLFF
TRBD1,TRBV10-1,TRBJ2-2,CASSSGTANTGELFF
TRBD2,TRBV5-1,TRBJ2-5,CASSHALRSGGDQETQYF
NA,TRBV2,TRBJ1-4,CASSELGRRNEKLFF
NA,TRBV6-1,TRBJ2-5,CASSAVRKETQYF
NA,TRBV12-3/TRBV12-4,TRBJ2-4,CASSFLAGVVYF
NA,TRBV9,TRBJ1-3,CASSRMGSLSGNTIYF
NA,TRBV30,TRBJ2-3,CAWSPGSSSTDTQYF
TRBD1,TRBV6-5,TRBJ1-2,CASSYSDRGNGGYTF
NA,TRBV5-1,TRBJ2-7,CASSLSPGQAGEQYF
NA,TRBV4-2,TRBJ2-5,CASSGPRGKETQYF
TRBD2,TRBV2,TRBJ2-2,CASRGTQGLGHTGELFF
NA,TRBV19,TRBJ1-2,CASSTYRESNYGYTF
NA,TRBV24-1,TRBJ1-1,CATSDTDSRQAFF
NA,TRBV5-6,TRBJ2-7,CASSRDYEQYF
TRBD2,TRBV18,TRBJ2-2,CASSLLAGGNTGELFF
TRBD1,TRBV19,TRBJ1-2,CASSARGQPYGYTF
NA,TRBV7-8,TRBJ1-1,CASSKRRAINTEAFF
TRBD1,TRBV5-1,TRBJ1-6,CASRPTGERSPLHF
NA,TRBV7-8,TRBJ1-5,CASSWNRDLPQHF
NA,TRBV9,TRBJ2-3,CASSVAGDATDTQYF
TRBD1,TRBV7-2,TRBJ1-5,CASGGGVWSNQPQHF
TRBD1,TRBV6-1,TRBJ1-5,CASSEWAGGLADQPQHF
NA,TRBV7-9,TRBJ1-2,CASSLVRTAGGYTF
NA,TRBV11-2,TRBJ1-4,CASSPDRFGEKLFF
TRBD1,TRBV9,TRBJ1-2,CASSLRQGVDYGYTF
TRBD1,TRBV14,TRBJ1-6,CASSPGQGSVPLHF
NA,TRBV20-1,TRBJ1-1,CSASMLGRLNTEAFF
NA,TRBV5-4,TRBJ2-2,CASSFASRIAGELFF
NA,TRBV9,TRBJ1-1,CASSVAMNTEAFF
NA,TRBV5-4,TRBJ2-1,CASSLAGGNNEQFF
NA,TRBV6-5,TRBJ1-6,CASRSPAGNSPLHF
NA,TRBV5-1,TRBJ2-2,CASSYDGAGAAGELFF
NA,TRBV4-1,TRBJ1-1,CASSQPLAGLEGEAFF
NA,TRBV29-1,TRBJ1-1,CSVELQANTEAFF
NA,TRBV15,TRBJ1-1,CATSRLPRGTEAFF
NA,TRBV11-2,TRBJ1-1,CASSLASSGWQNTEAFF
TRBD1,TRBV6-5,TRBJ1-1,CASTRDRRPNTEAFF
NA,TRBV3-1/TRBV3-2,TRBJ1-6,CASSQGRLSPLHF
NA,TRBV9,TRBJ2-7,CASGESEQYF
NA,TRBV27,TRBJ2-7,CASSPIRQTSYEQYF
NA,TRBV5-1,TRBJ1-2,CASSLDRVLNYGYTF
TRBD1,TRBV11-3,TRBJ1-1,CASSQTGALNTEAFF
NA,TRBV7-3,TRBJ1-1,CASSLNQVPYTEAFF
NA,TRBV5-5,TRBJ1-2,CASSPGVGLGYGYTF
NA,TRBV11-2,TRBJ1-4,CASSLRRGGSEKLFF
TRBD1,TRBV19,TRBJ1-1,CASSPNRGRLSTEAFF
NA,TRBV5-1,TRBJ1-4,CASSSLTGSEKLFF
NA,TRBV15,TRBJ1-2,CATSIGQVNYGYTF
NA,TRBV19,TRBJ1-1,CASSPRGFMNTEAFF
NA,TRBV6-2/TRBV6-3,TRBJ2-3,CASSYPNTDTQYF
NA,TRBV6-4,TRBJ2-2,CASRSDGTGELFF
NA,TRBV2,TRBJ1-4,CASRAGLPQAGNEKLFF
NA,TRBV4-1,TRBJ1-5,CASSQDARGNNQPQHF
TRBD2,TRBV7-2,TRBJ2-3,CASSTSGGYDTQYF
NA,TRBV6-2/TRBV6-3,TRBJ2-7,CASSFPRDSYEQYF
TRBD2,TRBV6-5,TRBJ2-5,CASSLTGLAGETQYF